Included here is one T cell receptor beta chain sequence, with context. Antigen unknown. Amplification of TCR beta used genomic DNA extracted from peripheral blood. The record originates from a study of T cell repertoires in aging, cancer and after chemotherapy. Study summary: Donor ages fell into six groups from 30 or younger up to 70 or older.

Multiplex touch-down PCR with TRB-A/B primers amplified rearranged V-D-J TRB sequences. A single record per CDR3 protein comes from TCRdb applying MiXCR to the multiplex PCR reads. The table includes about 10,000 distinct CDR3 sequences, 32% detected once. Study-level results: Across the chemotherapy interval, each cancer cohort showed higher median generation probability, suggesting thymic rebound. These repertoire data do not allow conclusions about immunological memory after chemotherapy. In healthy donors, age-related TCR diversity loss mainly reflected lost richness.

Germline CDR1 is LNHDA and CDR2 is SQIVND (reference sequence). With V trimmed by 6 bases and J by 4 bases, 1 base remained unmatched. There are 14 residues in the CDR3. V gene TRBV19 combines with J gene TRBJ2-5, with 14 bases identical to TRBD2. This receptor was obtained from a human donor in good health. The donor label of this sample is uncertain. Sequencing was done on a sample of blood. The CDR3 DNA follows: TGTGCCAGTAGCGGGACTAGCGGGAGAGAGACCCAGTACTTC. Protein product: CASSGTSGRETQYF.